This entry describes one T cell receptor beta chain. These data belong to a study of blood T cell repertoires in COVID-19. Sequenced by immunoSEQ multiplex PCR; TCRdb stores in-frame clones only, minus some. Of 200,000 to 250,000 clones listed, roughly 87% are singletons. Participant ages covered roughly 18 to 89 years across about 22 US areas. Cohorts were determined from participant-reported clinical history. The source is a man aged 18 to 29 with acute COVID-19. Sequenced sample: PBMCs or T cells enriched from blood (not recorded which).

In nucleotides, the CDR3 is TGTGCCAGCAGTGAGCGACAGGGTTCCTATGGCTACACCTTC. As protein: CASSERQGSYGYTF. This chain links TRBV6-1 with TRBJ1-2; 7 nucleotides agree with TRBD1. CDR3 length equals 14 residues. Germline CDR1 reads MNHNS; CDR2 reads SASEGT. The trim removed 3 bases at V and 4 bases at J, leaving 5 bases unmatched.